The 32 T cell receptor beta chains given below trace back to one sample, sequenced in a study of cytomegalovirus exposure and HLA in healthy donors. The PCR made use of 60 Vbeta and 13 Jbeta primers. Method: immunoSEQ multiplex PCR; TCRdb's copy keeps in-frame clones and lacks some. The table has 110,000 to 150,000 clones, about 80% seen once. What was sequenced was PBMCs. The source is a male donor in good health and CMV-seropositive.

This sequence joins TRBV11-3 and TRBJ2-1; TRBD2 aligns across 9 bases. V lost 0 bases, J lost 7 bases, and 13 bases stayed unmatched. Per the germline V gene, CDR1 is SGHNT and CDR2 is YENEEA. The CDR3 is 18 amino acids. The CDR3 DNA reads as TGTGCCAGCAGCTTAGATCAGGGGGGAACTAGCGGGTCTAATGAGCAGTTCTTC. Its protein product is CASSLDQGGTSGSNEQFF. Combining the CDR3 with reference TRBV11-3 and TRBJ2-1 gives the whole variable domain EAGVVQSPRYKIIEKKQPVAFWCNPISGHNTLYWYLQNLGQGPELLIRYENEEAVDDSQLPKDRFSAERLKGVDSTLKIQPAELGDSAVYLCASSLDQGGTSGSNEQFFGPGTRLTVL.

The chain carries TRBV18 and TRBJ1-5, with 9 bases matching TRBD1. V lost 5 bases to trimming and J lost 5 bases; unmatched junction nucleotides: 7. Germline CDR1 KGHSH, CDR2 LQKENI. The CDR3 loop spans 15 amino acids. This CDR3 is CASSYGQGRDQPQHF. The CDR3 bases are TGTGCCAGCTCATACGGACAGGGGCGCGATCAGCCCCAGCATTTT.

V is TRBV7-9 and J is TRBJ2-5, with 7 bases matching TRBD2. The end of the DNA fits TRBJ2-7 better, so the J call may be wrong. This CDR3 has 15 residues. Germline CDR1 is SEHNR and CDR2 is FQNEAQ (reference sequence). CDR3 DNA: TGTGCCAGCAGCCCCGCAACCGGGACTACTGACGAGCAGTACTTC. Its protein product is CASSPATGTTDEQYF.

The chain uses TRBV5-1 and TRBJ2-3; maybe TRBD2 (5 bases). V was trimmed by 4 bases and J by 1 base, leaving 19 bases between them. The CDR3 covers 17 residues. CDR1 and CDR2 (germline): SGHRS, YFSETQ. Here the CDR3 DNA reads TGCGCCAGCAGCAAGTGGACTCCCCCTGCCGGCACAGATACGCAGTATTTT. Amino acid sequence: CASSKWTPPAGTDTQYF.

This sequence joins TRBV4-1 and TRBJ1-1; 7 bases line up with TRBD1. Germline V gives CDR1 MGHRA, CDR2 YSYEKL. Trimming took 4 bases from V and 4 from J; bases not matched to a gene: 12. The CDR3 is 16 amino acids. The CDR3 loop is CASSLTALRGATEAFF. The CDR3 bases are TGCGCCAGCAGCCTAACCGCCCTCAGGGGGGCCACTGAAGCTTTCTTT.

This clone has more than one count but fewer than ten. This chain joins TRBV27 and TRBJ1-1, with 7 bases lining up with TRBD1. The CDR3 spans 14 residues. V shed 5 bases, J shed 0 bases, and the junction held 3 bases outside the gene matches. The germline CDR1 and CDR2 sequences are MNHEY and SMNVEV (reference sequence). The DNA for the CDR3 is TGTGCCAGCAGTAGAGGACAGGTGAACACTGAAGCTTTCTTT. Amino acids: CASSRGQVNTEAFF.

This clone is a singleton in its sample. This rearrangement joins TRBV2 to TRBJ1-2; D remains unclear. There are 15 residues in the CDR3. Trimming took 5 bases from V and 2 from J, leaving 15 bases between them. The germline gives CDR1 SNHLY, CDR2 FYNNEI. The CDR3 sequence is CASSWNPGGNYGYTF. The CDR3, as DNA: TGTGCCAGCAGTTGGAATCCCGGAGGAAACTATGGCTACACCTTC.

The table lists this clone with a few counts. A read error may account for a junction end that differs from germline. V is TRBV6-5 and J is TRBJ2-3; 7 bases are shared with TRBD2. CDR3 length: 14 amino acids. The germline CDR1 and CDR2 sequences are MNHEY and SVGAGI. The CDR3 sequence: CASSYWGRDDTQYF. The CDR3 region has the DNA TGTGCCAGCAGCTACTGGGGGAGGGATGATACGCAGTATTTT.

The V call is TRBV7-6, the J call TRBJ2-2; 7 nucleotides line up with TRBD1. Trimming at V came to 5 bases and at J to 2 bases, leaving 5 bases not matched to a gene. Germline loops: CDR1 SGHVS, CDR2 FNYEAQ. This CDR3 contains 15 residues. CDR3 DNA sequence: TGTGCCAGCAGCCGACAGGGTCACAACACCGGGGAGCTGTTTTTT. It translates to CASSRQGHNTGELFF.

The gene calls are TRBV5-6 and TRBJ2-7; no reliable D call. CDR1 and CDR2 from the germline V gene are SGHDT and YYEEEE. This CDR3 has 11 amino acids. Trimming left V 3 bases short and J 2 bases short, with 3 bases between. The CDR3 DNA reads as TGTGCCAGCAGCTCAACCTACGAGCAGTACTTC. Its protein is CASSSTYEQYF.

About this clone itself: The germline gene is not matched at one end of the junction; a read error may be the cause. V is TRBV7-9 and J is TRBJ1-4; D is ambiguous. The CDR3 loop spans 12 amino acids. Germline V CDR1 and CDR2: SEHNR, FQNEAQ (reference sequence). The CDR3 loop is CSSSPFNEKLFF. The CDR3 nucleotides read TGTTCCAGCAGCCCCTTTAATGAAAAACTGTTTTTT.

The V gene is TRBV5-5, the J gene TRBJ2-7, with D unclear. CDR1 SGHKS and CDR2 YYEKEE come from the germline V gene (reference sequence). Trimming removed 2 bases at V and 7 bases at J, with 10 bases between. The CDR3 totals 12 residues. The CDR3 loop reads CASSFMSSEQYF. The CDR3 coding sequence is TGTGCCAGCAGCTTTATGTCTTCGGAGCAGTACTTC.

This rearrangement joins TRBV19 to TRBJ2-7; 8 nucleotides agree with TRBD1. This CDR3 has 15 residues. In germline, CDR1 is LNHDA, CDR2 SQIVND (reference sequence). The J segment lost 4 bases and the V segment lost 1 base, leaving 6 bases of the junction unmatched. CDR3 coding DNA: TGTGCCAGTAGTATAGGACAGGGGATGAGATACGAGCAGTACTTC. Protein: CASSIGQGMRYEQYF.

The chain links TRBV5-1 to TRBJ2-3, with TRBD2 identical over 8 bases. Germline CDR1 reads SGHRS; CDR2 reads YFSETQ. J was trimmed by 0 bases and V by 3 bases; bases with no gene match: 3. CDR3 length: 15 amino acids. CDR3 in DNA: TGCGCCAGCAGCTCAGGGACTAGAAGCACAGATACGCAGTATTTT. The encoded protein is CASSSGTRSTDTQYF.

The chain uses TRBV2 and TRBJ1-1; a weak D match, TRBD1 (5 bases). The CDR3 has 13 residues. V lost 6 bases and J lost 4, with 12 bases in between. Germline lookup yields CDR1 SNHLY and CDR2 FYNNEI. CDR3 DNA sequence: TGTGCCAGCAGAGGGGTTGCTGGCACTGAAGCTTTCTTT. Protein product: CASRGVAGTEAFF.

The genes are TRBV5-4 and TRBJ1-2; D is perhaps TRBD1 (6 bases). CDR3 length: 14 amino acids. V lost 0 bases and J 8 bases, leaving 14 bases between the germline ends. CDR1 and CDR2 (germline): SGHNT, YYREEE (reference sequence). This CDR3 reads CASSLGGAGDGYTF. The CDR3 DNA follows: TGTGCCAGCAGCTTGGGGGGGGCGGGGGACGGCTACACCTTC.

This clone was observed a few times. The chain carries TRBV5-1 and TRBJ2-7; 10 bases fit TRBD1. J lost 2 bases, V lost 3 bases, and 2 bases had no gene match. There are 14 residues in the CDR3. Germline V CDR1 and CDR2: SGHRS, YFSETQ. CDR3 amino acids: CASSYGTGAYEQYF. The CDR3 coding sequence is TGCGCCAGCAGCTACGGGACAGGGGCCTACGAGCAGTACTTC. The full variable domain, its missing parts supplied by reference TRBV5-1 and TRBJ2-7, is KAGVTQTPRYLIKTRGQQVTLSCSPISGHRSVSWYQQTPGQGLQFLFEYFSETQRNKGNFPGRFSGRQFSNSRSEMNVSTLELGDSALYLCASSYGTGAYEQYFGPGTRLTVT.

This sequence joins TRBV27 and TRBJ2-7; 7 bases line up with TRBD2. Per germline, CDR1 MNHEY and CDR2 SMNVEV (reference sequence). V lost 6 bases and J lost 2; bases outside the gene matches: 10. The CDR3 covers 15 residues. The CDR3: CASSPRGGDPYEQYF. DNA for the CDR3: TGTGCCAGCAGCCCTAGGGGAGGGGATCCCTACGAGCAGTACTTC.

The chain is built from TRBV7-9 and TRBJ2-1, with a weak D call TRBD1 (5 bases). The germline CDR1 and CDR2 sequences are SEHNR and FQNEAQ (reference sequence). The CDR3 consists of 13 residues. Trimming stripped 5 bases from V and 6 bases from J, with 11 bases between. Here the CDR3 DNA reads TGTGCCAGCAGCCCACAGGCAACCAATGAGCAGTTCTTC. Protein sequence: CASSPQATNEQFF.

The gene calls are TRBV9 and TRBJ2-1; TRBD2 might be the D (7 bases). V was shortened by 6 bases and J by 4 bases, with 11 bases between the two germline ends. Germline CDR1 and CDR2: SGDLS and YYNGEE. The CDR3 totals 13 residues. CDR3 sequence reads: CASMGGAYNEQFF. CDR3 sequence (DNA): TGTGCCAGCATGGGGGGGGCATACAATGAGCAGTTCTTC. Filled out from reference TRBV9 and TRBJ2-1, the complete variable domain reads DSGVTQTPKHLITATGQRVTLRCSPRSGDLSVYWYQQSLDQGLQFLIQYYNGEERAKGNILERFSAQQFPDLHSELNLSSLELGDSALYFCASMGGAYNEQFFGPGTRLTVL.

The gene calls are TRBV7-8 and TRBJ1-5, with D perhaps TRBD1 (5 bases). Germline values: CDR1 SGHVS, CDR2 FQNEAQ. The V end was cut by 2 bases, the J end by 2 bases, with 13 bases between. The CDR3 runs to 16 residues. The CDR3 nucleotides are TGTGCCAGCAGCTTAAGGTGGACACAGGGCAATCAGCCCCAGCATTTT. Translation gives CASSLRWTQGNQPQHF.

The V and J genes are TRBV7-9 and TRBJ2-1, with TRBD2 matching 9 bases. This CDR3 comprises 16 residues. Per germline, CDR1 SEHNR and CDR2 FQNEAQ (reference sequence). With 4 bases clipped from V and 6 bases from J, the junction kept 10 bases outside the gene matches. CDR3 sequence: CASSSGSGGRSNEQFF. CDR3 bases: TGTGCCAGCAGCTCAGGTAGCGGGGGACGTTCCAATGAGCAGTTCTTC.

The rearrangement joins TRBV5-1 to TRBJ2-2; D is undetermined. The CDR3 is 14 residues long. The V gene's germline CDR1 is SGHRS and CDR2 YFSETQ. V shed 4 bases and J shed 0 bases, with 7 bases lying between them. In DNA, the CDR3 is TGCGCCAGCAGCGCGGCCCCGAACACCGGGGAGCTGTTTTTT. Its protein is CASSAAPNTGELFF.

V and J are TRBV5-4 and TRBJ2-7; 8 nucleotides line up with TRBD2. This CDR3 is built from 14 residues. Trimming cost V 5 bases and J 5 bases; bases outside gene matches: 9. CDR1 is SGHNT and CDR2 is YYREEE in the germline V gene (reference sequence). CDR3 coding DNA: TGTGCCAGCAGTCCCGGGACTAGTATACACGAGCAGTACTTC. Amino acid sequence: CASSPGTSIHEQYF. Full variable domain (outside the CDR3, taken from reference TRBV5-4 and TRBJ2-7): ETGVTQSPTHLIKTRGQQVTLRCSSQSGHNTVSWYQQALGQGPQFIFQYYREEENGRGNFPPRFSGLQFPNYSSELNVNALELDDSALYLCASSPGTSIHEQYFGPGTRLTVT.

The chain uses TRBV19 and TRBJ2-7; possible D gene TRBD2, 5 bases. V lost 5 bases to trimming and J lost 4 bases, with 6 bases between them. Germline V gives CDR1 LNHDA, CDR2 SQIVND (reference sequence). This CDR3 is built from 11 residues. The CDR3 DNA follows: TGTGCCAGTAGTTCGGGATACGAGCAGTACTTC. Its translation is CASSSGYEQYF.

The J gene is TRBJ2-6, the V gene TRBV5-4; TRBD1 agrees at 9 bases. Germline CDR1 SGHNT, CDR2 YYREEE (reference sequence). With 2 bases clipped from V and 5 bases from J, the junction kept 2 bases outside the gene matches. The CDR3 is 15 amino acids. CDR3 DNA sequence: TGTGCCAGCAGCTTACAGGGGGCCTGGGCCAACGTCCTGACTTTC. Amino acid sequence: CASSLQGAWANVLTF.

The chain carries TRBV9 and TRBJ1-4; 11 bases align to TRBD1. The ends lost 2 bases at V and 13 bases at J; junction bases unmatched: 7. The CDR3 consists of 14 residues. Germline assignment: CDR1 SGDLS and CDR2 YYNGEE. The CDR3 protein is CASSVGTGGRGLFF. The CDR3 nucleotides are TGTGCCAGCAGCGTTGGGACAGGGGGAAGAGGACTGTTTTTT.

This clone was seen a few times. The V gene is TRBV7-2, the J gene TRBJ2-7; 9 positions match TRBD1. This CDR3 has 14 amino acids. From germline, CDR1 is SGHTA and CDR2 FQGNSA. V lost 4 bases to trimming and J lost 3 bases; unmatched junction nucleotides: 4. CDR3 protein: CASSSRQGDYEQYF. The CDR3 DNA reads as TGTGCCAGCAGCTCTCGACAGGGGGACTACGAGCAGTACTTC.

The CDR3 sequence is CASSLLGVEETQYF. In nucleotides, the CDR3 is TGCGCCAGCAGCTTGTTAGGGGTCGAAGAGACCCAGTACTTC. V gene TRBV5-1 combines with J gene TRBJ2-5, with TRBD1 as a possible D gene (5 bases). The V gene lost 1 base and the J gene lost 3 bases, with 10 bases spanning the gap. Germline CDR1 SGHRS, CDR2 YFSETQ. CDR3 length equals 14 residues.

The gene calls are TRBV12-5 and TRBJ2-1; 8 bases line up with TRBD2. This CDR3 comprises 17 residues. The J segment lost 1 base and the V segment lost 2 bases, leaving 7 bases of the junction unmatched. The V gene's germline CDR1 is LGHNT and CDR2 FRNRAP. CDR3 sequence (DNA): TGTGCTAGTGGTTTGTTCCCGGGGGGGCGATCCTACAATGAGCAGTTCTTC. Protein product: CASGLFPGGRSYNEQFF.

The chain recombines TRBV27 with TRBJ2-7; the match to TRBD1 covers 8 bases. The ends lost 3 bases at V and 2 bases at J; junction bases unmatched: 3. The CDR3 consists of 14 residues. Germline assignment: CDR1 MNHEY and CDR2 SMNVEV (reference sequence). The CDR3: CASSFRGRAYEQYF. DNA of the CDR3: TGTGCCAGCAGTTTCAGGGGGCGAGCCTACGAGCAGTACTTC.

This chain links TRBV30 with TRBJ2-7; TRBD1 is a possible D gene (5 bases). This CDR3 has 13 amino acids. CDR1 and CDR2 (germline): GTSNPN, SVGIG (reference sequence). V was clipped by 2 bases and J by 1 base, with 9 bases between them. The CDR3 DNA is TGTGCCTGGAGTTTGACAGTATCCTACGAGCAGTACTTC. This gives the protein CAWSLTVSYEQYF. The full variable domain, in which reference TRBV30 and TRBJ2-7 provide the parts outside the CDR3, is SQTIHQWPATLVQPVGSPLSLECTVEGTSNPNLYWYRQAAGRGLQLLFYSVGIGQISSEVPQNLSASRPQDRQFILSSKKLLLSDSGFYLCAWSLTVSYEQYFGPGTRLTVT.